These T cell receptor beta chains were read from a single sample in a study of cytomegalovirus exposure and HLA in healthy donors. The method was immunoSEQ multiplex PCR; TCRdb's version includes in-frame clones alone and lacks a portion of them. The sample carries around 190,000 clones, 70% to 80% recorded once. Material: PBMCs. All receptors come from a man aged 30 to 39 in good health and CMV-seronegative. Each CDR3 is given with its conserved first and last residue. Each record gives: V gene, D gene, CDR3 length, clone size, J gene, CDR3 DNA, CDR3 protein. A D gene is named only where the DNA matches it firmly. The size field is filled for only some rows; it gives once, few, many or a size class.

TRBV7-6	-	14	few	TRBJ2-2	TGTGCCAGCAGCTTAACCGGGGTCACCGGGGAGCTGTTTTTT	CASSLTGVTGELFF
TRBV19	TRBD1	10	-	TRBJ1-4	TGTGCCAGTAGAGGGGGCCACGGCATTTTT	CASRGGHGIF
TRBV7-9	TRBD2	16	few	TRBJ2-7	TGTGCCAGCAGCTTTAAAACAGGACTAGCGGGAGAAGGGCAGTACTTC	CASSFKTGLAGEGQYF
TRBV12-5	TRBD2	22	-	TRBJ2-2	TGTGCTAGTGGTTTCAAACCAATACCGGGACTAGCGGGAGGGCCGGCCACCGGGGAGCTGTTTTTT	CASGFKPIPGLAGGPATGELFF
TRBV20-1	-	11	-	TRBJ2-1	TGCAGTGCTTGGACTGGAGATGAGCAGTTCTTC	CSAWTGDEQFF
TRBV6-1	TRBD2	18	-	TRBJ2-5	TGTGCCAGCAGTGCACTAGCGGGAGGGAGGGCGCTCCAAGAGGCCCAGTACTTC	CASSALAGGRALQEAQYF
TRBV18	TRBD2	18	-	TRBJ2-1	TGTGCCAGCTCAGGCACTCCCGGGACTAGCGGGAGGAGGGATGAGCAGTTCTTC	CASSGTPGTSGRRDEQFF
TRBV28	TRBD2	15	-	TRBJ2-7	TGTGCCAGCAGTCCTGGACTAGCGGGTCGATACGAGCAGTACTTC	CASSPGLAGRYEQYF
TRBV6-5	TRBD2	16	-	TRBJ2-3	TGTGCCAGCAGTTCCCTGACTAGCGGGAGCACCAATACGCAGTATTTT	CASSSLTSGSTNTQYF
TRBV11-3	TRBD1	15	few	TRBJ2-6	TGTGCCAGCAGCCAGGGGGATAGTGGGGCCAACGTCCTGACTTTC	CASSQGDSGANVLTF
TRBV7-9	TRBD2	18	-	TRBJ2-1	TGTGCCAGCAGCTTAGGAACCGGGACTAGCGGGATATACAATGAGCAGTTCTTC	CASSLGTGTSGIYNEQFF
TRBV2	TRBD1	19	-	TRBJ1-1	TGTGCCAGCAATGTCCTTCCGGGACAGGGGGCGAGAAATGCGGCTGAAGCTTTCTTT	CASNVLPGQGARNAAEAFF
TRBV7-9	TRBD1	13	-	TRBJ2-7	TGTGCCAGCAGCTTACCTGACAGGGGCGAGCAGTACTTC	CASSLPDRGEQYF
TRBV5-1	TRBD1	15	once	TRBJ1-2	TGCGCCAGCAGCTTGGGGGGACAGTCCCTCTATGGCTACACCTTC	CASSLGGQSLYGYTF
TRBV5-1	-	15	-	TRBJ2-7	TGCGCCAGCAGCTCCAAGCGGGCCTTCTCCTACGAGCAGTACTTC	CASSSKRAFSYEQYF
TRBV4-1	-	16	-	TRBJ2-7	TGCGCCAGCAGCCAAAAAGAGGCCGGGAGTGGGTACGAGCAGTACTTC	CASSQKEAGSGYEQYF
TRBV27	TRBD1	14	few	TRBJ1-1	TGTGCCAGCAGTTTCCACGGACAGGGCGCTGAAGCTTTCTTT	CASSFHGQGAEAFF
TRBV19	-	14	few	TRBJ1-1	TGTGCCAGTAAAGTTCCGGGACAGAACACTGAAGCTTTCTTT	CASKVPGQNTEAFF
TRBV5-4	-	14	-	TRBJ2-7	TGTGCCAGCAGCTTTGGTCCAGGGCGGAACGAGCAGTACTTC	CASSFGPGRNEQYF
TRBV18	-	11	-	TRBJ2-7	TGTGCCAGCTCACCGGGGAGTGAGCAGTACTTC	CASSPGSEQYF
TRBV5-6	-	15	medium-sized	TRBJ2-1	TGTGCCAGCAGCCTCCGGGGGGCGGGTTACAATGAGCAGTTCTTC	CASSLRGAGYNEQFF
TRBV6-6	TRBD1	15	few	TRBJ1-6	TGTGCCAGCAGCCCCGACAGGGGAAATAATTCACCCCTCCACTTT	CASSPDRGNNSPLHF
TRBV6-5	TRBD1	15	-	TRBJ1-1	TGTGCCAGCAGTAGGGGAACAGGGGGCGGTACTGAAGCTTTCTTT	CASSRGTGGGTEAFF
TRBV5-4	TRBD1	15	-	TRBJ2-5	TGTGCCAGCATAGTCCGGGACAGGGGGCGGGAGACCCAGTACTTC	CASIVRDRGRETQYF
TRBV11-1	-	12	-	TRBJ2-1	TGTGCCAGCAGCTTTAGCTGGAATGAGCAGTTCTTC	CASSFSWNEQFF
TRBV7-9	TRBD1	15	once	TRBJ2-7	TGTGCCAGCAGCGGACCTCCGGGACAGATATACGAGCAGTACTTC	CASSGPPGQIYEQYF
TRBV6-5	-	15	few	TRBJ1-2	TGTGCCAGCAGTACGCAGGGGTCTGTGATCTATGGCTACACCTTC	CASSTQGSVIYGYTF
TRBV5-1	TRBD2	18	-	TRBJ2-2	TGCGCCAGCAGCTTGGATATCGGACTAGCGGGAGTAACCGGGGAGCTGTTTTTT	CASSLDIGLAGVTGELFF
TRBV7-3	-	13	-	TRBJ2-5	TGTGCCAGCAGCTTACGGGTGAGAGAGACCCAGTACTTC	CASSLRVRETQYF
TRBV2	-	12	-	TRBJ2-1	TGTGCCAGCAGTGAAGAACAGATAGAGCAGTTCTTC	CASSEEQIEQFF
TRBV7-9	TRBD2	13	-	TRBJ2-1	TGTGCCAGGAATGGGCCTAGCGGCAATGAGCAGTTCTTC	CARNGPSGNEQFF
TRBV15	-	15	few	TRBJ2-7	TGTGCCACCAGCAGAGTTGGGCTAGCCTCATACGAGCAGTACTTC	CATSRVGLASYEQYF
TRBV18	TRBD2	17	-	TRBJ2-7	TGTGCCAGCTCACTCAACTCCCGCCCGGGGGGGTTCTACGAGCAGTACTTC	CASSLNSRPGGFYEQYF
TRBV5-1	TRBD2	17	once	TRBJ2-7	TGCGCCAGCAGCTCCGTGGGGGGTAGCGGGGTCTCCTACGAGCAGTACTTC	CASSSVGGSGVSYEQYF
TRBV30	TRBD2	17	-	TRBJ2-7	TGTGCCTGGAGGGGACTAGCGGTAAACCCCGTGTTGGACGAGCAGTACTTC	CAWRGLAVNPVLDEQYF
TRBV19	-	14	-	TRBJ1-5	TGTGCCAGTAGTATCGGGGTAGGCGTCCAGCCCCAGCATTTT	CASSIGVGVQPQHF
TRBV7-3	TRBD2	16	-	TRBJ2-1	TGTGCCAGCAGCTTCTCCGGGACTACAATATACAATGAGCAGTTCTTC	CASSFSGTTIYNEQFF
TRBV5-1	-	14	-	TRBJ2-5	TGCGCCAGCAGCTCACCGGGGGGCGGTGAGACCCAGTACTTC	CASSSPGGGETQYF
TRBV4-1	-	14	once	TRBJ2-7	TGCGCCAGCAGCCAAGATACGCGGTCCTACGAGCAGTACTTC	CASSQDTRSYEQYF
TRBV4-1	TRBD1	15	-	TRBJ2-2	TGCGCCAGCAGCCAGACGGACAGGGCTGGCGGGGAGCTGTTTTTT	CASSQTDRAGGELFF
TRBV29-1	TRBD2	12	once	TRBJ2-5	TGCAGCGGCTTCGCGGGAGAGGTGACCCAGTACTTC	CSGFAGEVTQYF
TRBV6-4	-	14	-	TRBJ2-2	TGTGCCAGCAGTGACTTACAGGGTCCCGGGGAGCTGTTTTTT	CASSDLQGPGELFF
TRBV28	-	14	few	TRBJ1-1	TGTGCCAGCAGTTTCCAGGAATCGAACACTGAAGCTTTCTTT	CASSFQESNTEAFF
TRBV4-1	TRBD2	16	-	TRBJ2-3	TGCGCCAGCAGCGTAGAACTAGCGGGAGTTCGAGATACGCAGTATTTT	CASSVELAGVRDTQYF
TRBV25-1	-	13	-	TRBJ1-2	TGTGCCAGCAGTGTCTGGGTCGGGTATGGCTACACCTTC	CASSVWVGYGYTF
TRBV6-5	-	13	-	TRBJ2-1	TGTGCCAGCAGTTCACAGGGTTTGGCCCCCCAGTTCTTC	CASSSQGLAPQFF
TRBV2	TRBD2	14	-	TRBJ2-5	TGTGCCAGCAGGGCACTAGCGGCCGTGCAGACCCAGTACTTC	CASRALAAVQTQYF
TRBV19	TRBD1	16	-	TRBJ1-5	TGTGCCAGTAGGCATTCGACAGGGAGTGGAAATCAGCCCCAGCATTTT	CASRHSTGSGNQPQHF
TRBV7-6	TRBD2	16	-	TRBJ2-5	TGTGCCAGCAGCTACCGTGTACTAGCGGGAGGTGAGACCCAGTACTTC	CASSYRVLAGGETQYF
TRBV9	-	15	-	TRBJ2-5	TGTGCCAGCAGCGTAGGCGGAGGCTTTTCAGAGACCCAGTACTTC	CASSVGGGFSETQYF
TRBV5-4	-	14	few	TRBJ2-1	TGTGCCAGCAGCTCCCCGGGCAGGGGAAATGAGCAGTTCTTC	CASSSPGRGNEQFF